Below, 10 T cell receptor beta chains from the same sample are listed, as sequenced in a study of shared clonotypes between healthy human individuals. Only in-frame clones appear in the TCRdb table, and some are missing; sequencing was by immunoSEQ multiplex PCR. The sample contains 450,000 to 550,000 clones, 70% to 80% of which appear only once. Sequencing was carried out using PBMCs. The receptor source for this set is a middle-aged woman in good health. Some clones in this sample may be carry-over from other donors' samples.

The chain links TRBV19 to TRBJ1-2; 11 nucleotides match TRBD1. The CDR3 runs 14 residues. With 10 bases clipped from V and 6 bases from J, the junction kept 10 bases outside the gene matches. Germline CDR1 and CDR2: LNHDA and SQIVND (reference sequence). CDR3 sequence: CATRSRTGGDGYTF. The CDR3 nucleotides read TGTGCCACCAGATCTCGGACAGGGGGCGATGGCTACACCTTC.

This chain uses TRBV11-1 with TRBJ1-1; D remains ambiguous. Germline loops: CDR1 SGHAT, CDR2 FQDESV (reference sequence). The CDR3 runs 13 residues. Deletions cut 1 base from V and 1 base from J, with 4 bases between. Here the CDR3 reads CASSLVGNTEAFF. The DNA of the CDR3 is TGTGCCAGCAGCTTAGTGGGGAACACTGAAGCTTTCTTT.

The chain joins TRBV10-3 to TRBJ2-3, with 9 positions matching TRBD2. CDR1 and CDR2 from the germline V gene are ENHRY and SYGVKD. The CDR3 runs 17 residues. V was pared by 0 bases and J by 6 bases, with 10 bases of the junction left unmatched. The chain's CDR3 is CAISESVWREGLDTQYF. CDR3 sequence (DNA): TGTGCCATCAGTGAGTCGGTGTGGCGGGAGGGCCTGGATACGCAGTATTTT.

As DNA, the CDR3 is TGCGCCAGCAGCGGCTCCCGGGAACCATCGTATGGCTACACCTTC. Encoded protein: CASSGSREPSYGYTF. The V call is TRBV5-1, the J call TRBJ1-2; no clear D gene. The CDR3 consists of 15 residues. Germline V gene lookup returns CDR1 SGHRS and CDR2 YFSETQ. Trimming removed 4 bases from V and 5 bases from J, with 18 bases in between.

This clone was observed a handful of times. The same CDR3 is also encoded by other DNA sequences in this sample. This chain connects TRBV6-5 to TRBJ2-7; 8 nucleotides line up with TRBD2. Losses at the gene ends were 5 bases for V and 2 bases for J; bases not matched to a gene: 5. This CDR3 has 14 amino acids. Germline V CDR1 and CDR2: MNHEY, SVGAGI. DNA of the CDR3: TGTGCCAGCAGTCTACTAGCGGTTCCCTACGAGCAGTACTTC. Protein: CASSLLAVPYEQYF.

The chain has TRBV4-1 and TRBJ2-4; 16 nucleotides line up with TRBD2. Losses at the gene ends were 4 bases for V and 0 bases for J; bases not matched to a gene: 6. The CDR3 has 19 amino acids. Germline CDR1 MGHRA, CDR2 YSYEKL. The CDR3 region is CASSRGLAGGQVAKNIQYF. CDR3 DNA: TGCGCCAGCAGCCGGGGACTAGCGGGAGGGCAGGTAGCCAAAAACATTCAGTACTTC.

This clone has more than one count but fewer than ten. The chain links TRBV9 to TRBJ2-1; D gene uncertain. The germline CDR1 and CDR2 sequences are SGDLS and YYNGEE. The CDR3 length is 14 residues. The V gene lost 4 bases and the J gene lost 1 base, with 9 bases spanning the gap. Here the CDR3 DNA reads TGTGCCAGCAGCTTCGCTACTTCCTACAATGAGCAGTTCTTC. Its translation: CASSFATSYNEQFF.

This clone was seen a single time. V usage is TRBV5-1 and J usage is TRBJ2-3, with unresolved D. CDR1 and CDR2 (germline): SGHRS, YFSETQ. CDR3 length: 14 amino acids. V lost 2 bases, J lost 1 base, and 8 bases lay in between. CDR3 sequence: CASSLIGRTDTQYF. CDR3 DNA: TGCGCCAGCAGCTTAATTGGCCGCACAGATACGCAGTATTTT.

V usage is TRBV7-2 and J usage is TRBJ2-7; possible D gene TRBD1, 6 bases. This CDR3 contains 15 residues. The V end lost 0 bases, the J end lost 6 bases, and 15 bases lay between the germline ends. CDR1 is SGHTA, CDR2 FQGNSA, per germline. CDR3 sequence: CASSLAVLQGGEQYF. As DNA, the CDR3 is TGTGCCAGCAGCTTAGCTGTGTTACAGGGCGGCGAGCAGTACTTC. The variable domain in full, completed from reference TRBV7-2 and TRBJ2-7, reads GAGVSQSPSNKVTEKGKDVELRCDPISGHTALYWYRQSLGQGLEFLIYFQGNSAPDKSGLPSDRFSAERTGGSVSTLTIQRTQQEDSAVYLCASSLAVLQGGEQYFGPGTRLTVT.

The chain has TRBV18 and TRBJ2-5; D may be TRBD2 (6 bases). The CDR3 is made up of 14 amino acids. Germline loops: CDR1 KGHSH, CDR2 LQKENI. The V gene lost 1 base and the J gene lost 3 bases, with 9 bases spanning the gap. CDR3 sequence: CASSPRGVEETQYF. The DNA of the CDR3 is TGTGCCAGCTCACCACGGGGGGTTGAAGAGACCCAGTACTTC.